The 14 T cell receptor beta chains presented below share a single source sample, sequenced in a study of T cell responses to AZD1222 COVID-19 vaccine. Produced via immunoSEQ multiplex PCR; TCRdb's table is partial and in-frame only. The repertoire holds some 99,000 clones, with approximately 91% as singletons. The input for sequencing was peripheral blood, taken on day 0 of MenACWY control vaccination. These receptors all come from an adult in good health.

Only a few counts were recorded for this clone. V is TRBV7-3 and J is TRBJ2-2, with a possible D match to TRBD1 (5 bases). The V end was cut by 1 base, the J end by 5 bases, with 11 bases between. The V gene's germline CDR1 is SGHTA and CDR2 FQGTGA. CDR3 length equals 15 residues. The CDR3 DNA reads TGTGCCAGCAGCTTAAACGGGCCAGGGACCGGGGAGCTGTTTTTT. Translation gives CASSLNGPGTGELFF.

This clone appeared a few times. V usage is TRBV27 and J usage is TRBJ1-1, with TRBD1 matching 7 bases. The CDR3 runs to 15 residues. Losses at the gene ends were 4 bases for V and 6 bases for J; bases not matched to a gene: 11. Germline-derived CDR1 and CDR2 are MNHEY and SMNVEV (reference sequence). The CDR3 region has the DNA TGTGCCAGCAGTTCGGCAGGGGGTGAAGGTGCTGAAGCTTTCTTT. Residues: CASSSAGGEGAEAFF.

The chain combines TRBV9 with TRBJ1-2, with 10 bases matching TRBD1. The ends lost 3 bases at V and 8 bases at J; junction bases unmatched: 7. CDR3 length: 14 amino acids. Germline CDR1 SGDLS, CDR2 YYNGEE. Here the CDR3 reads CASSGAGTGVGYTF. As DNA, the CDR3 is TGTGCCAGCAGCGGGGCCGGGACAGGGGTCGGCTACACCTTC.

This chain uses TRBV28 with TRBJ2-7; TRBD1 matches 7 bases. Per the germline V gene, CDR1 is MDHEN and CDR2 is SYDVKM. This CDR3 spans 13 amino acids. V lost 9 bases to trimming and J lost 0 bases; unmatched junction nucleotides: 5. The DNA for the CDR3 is TGTGCCAGTCACGGGACAGTCTCCTACGAGCAGTACTTC. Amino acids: CASHGTVSYEQYF.

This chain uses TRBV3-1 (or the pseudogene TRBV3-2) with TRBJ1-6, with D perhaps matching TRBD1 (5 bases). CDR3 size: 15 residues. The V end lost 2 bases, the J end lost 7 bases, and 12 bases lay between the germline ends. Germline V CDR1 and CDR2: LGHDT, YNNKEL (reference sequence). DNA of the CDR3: TGTGCCAGCAGCCAATCCGTCAGGGCAAATTCACCCCTCCACTTT. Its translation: CASSQSVRANSPLHF.

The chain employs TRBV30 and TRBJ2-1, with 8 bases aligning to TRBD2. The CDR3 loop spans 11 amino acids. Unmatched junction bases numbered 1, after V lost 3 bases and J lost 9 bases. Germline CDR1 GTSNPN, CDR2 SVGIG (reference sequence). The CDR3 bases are TGTGCCTGGAGCCGGGGGGGTGAGCAGTTCTTC. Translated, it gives CAWSRGGEQFF.

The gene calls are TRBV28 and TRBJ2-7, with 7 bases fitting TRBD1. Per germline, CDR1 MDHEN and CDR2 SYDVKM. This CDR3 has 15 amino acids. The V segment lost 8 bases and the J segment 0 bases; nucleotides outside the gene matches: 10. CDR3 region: CASHSSGQISYEQYF. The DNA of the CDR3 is TGTGCCAGCCATTCCTCGGGACAGATCTCCTACGAGCAGTACTTC.

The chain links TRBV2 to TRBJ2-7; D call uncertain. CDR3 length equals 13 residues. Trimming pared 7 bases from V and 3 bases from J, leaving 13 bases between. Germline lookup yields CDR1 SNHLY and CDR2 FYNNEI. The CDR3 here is CASKHSVNYEQYF. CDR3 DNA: TGTGCCAGCAAGCACAGTGTTAACTACGAGCAGTACTTC.

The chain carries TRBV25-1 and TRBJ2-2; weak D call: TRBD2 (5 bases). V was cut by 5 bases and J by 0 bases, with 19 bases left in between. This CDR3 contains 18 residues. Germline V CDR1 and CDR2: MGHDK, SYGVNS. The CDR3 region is CASSPRTGVRANTGELFF. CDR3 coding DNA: TGTGCCAGCAGTCCGCGGACCGGGGTGAGGGCGAACACCGGGGAGCTGTTTTTT.

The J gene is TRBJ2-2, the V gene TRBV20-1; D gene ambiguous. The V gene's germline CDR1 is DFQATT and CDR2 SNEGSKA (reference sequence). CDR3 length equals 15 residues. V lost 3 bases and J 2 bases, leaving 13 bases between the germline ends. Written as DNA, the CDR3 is TGCAGTGCTAGTCGGGCCCAGGCTAACACCGGGGAGCTGTTTTTT. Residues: CSASRAQANTGELFF.

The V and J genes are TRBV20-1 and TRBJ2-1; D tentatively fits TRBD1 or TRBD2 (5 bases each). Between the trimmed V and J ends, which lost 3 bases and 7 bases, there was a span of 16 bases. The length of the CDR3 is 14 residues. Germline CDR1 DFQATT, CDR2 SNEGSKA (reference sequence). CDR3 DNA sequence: TGCAGTGCTAGTAGAGGGGCCTCCCGTAATGAGCAGTTCTTC. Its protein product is CSASRGASRNEQFF.

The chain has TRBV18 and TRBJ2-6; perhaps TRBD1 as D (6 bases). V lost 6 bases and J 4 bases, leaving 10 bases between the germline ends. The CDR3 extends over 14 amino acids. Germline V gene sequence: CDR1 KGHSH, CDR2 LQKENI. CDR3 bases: TGTGCCAGCTCGGCAGGGGCAGGGGCCAACGTCCTGACTTTC. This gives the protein CASSAGAGANVLTF. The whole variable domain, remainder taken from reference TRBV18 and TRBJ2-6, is NAGVMQNPRHLVRRRGQEARLRCSPMKGHSHVYWYRQLPEEGLKFMVYLQKENIIDESGMPKERFSAEFPKEGPSILRIQQVVRGDSAAYFCASSAGAGANVLTFGAGSRLTVL.

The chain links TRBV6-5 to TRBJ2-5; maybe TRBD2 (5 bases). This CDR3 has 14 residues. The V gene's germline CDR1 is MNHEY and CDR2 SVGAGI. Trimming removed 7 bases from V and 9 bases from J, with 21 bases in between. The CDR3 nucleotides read TGTGCCAGCACGCTCGCAGCGGCGGCCCAAGCCCAGTACTTC. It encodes CASTLAAAAQAQYF.

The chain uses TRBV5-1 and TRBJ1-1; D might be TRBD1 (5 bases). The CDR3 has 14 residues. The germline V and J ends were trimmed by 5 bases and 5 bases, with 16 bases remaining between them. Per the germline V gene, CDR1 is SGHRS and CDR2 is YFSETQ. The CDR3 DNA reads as TGCGCCAGCAGTATCCAGGGAGAAGGGACTGAAGCTTTCTTT. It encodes CASSIQGEGTEAFF.